This TCR beta chain was identified during a study of breast tumors, draining lymph nodes, adjacent tissues. One entry per CDR3 protein results from TCRdb running MiXCR on the multiplex PCR reads. The sample has around 110,000 distinct CDR3 sequences; roughly 33% are singletons. This clonotype was recorded many times. Its antigen is undetermined. The lymph nodes were axillary draining lymph nodes from breast cancer patients. The study's findings and limits: Luminal-like breast cancer showed significantly greater tumor-nontumor repertoire similarity than basal-like breast cancer did. The lymph node origin of tumor T cells was framed as consistent with a hypothesis, not demonstrated.

The germline V gene encodes CDR1 SEHNR and CDR2 FQNEAQ (reference sequence). V shed 10 bases and J 3 bases; nucleotides not matched to a gene: 6. The CDR3 totals 13 residues. This TCR was recovered from a female donor with breast cancer. Some clones in this sample may be carry-over from other donors' samples. The sample consisted of axillary lymph node tissue. This chain uses TRBV7-9 with TRBJ2-1, with 7 bases lining up with TRBD2. Here the CDR3 DNA reads TGTGCCACCTCGGGGGGTTTCTACAATGAGCAGTTCTTC. The encoded protein is CATSGGFYNEQFF.